The TCR beta chain described here comes from a study of blood T cell repertoires in COVID-19. Profiling relied on immunoSEQ multiplex PCR, and the TCRdb table lists in-frame clones only, not all of them. Of roughly 300,000 clones in the sample, less than 90% were seen once. Trimming stripped 2 bases from V and 0 bases from J, with 5 bases between. Germline lookup yields CDR1 SQVTM and CDR2 ANQGSEA. CDR3 length: 12 amino acids. The rearrangement links TRBV29-1 to TRBJ2-7; D may be TRBD2 (5 bases). The TCR was taken from a human donor in a cohort sampled during active COVID-19. The sequenced sample consisted of peripheral blood. The CDR3 here is CSVETSSYEQYF. DNA of the CDR3: TGCAGCGTTGAAACTAGCTCCTACGAGCAGTACTTC.